The 27 T cell receptor beta chains presented below share a single source sample, sequenced in a study of response to subunit inactivated influenza vaccine. TCRdb reprocessed the RT-PCR reads with MiXCR, giving one entry per CDR3 protein. The sample lists 450,000 to 600,000 distinct CDR3 sequences, around 8% occurring once. This material consisted of PBMCs from blood, taken less than 30 months after vaccination. These TCRs come from a man between 50 and 69 years old who received an inactivated influenza vaccine.

The sample holds many counts of this clonotype. V is TRBV10-3 and J is TRBJ2-3, with unresolved D. V lost 3 bases and J lost 2, with 6 bases in between. The germline CDR1 and CDR2 sequences are ENHRY and SYGVKD. The CDR3 runs to 13 residues. The CDR3 spells CAISDGYTDTQYF. CDR3 DNA sequence: TGTGCCATCAGTGACGGGTACACAGATACGCAGTATTTT.

This clonotype has only a few counts. V gene TRBV20-1 combines with J gene TRBJ2-5; D perhaps matches TRBD2 (7 bases). The CDR3 covers 15 residues. V lost 1 base and J lost 5, with 17 bases in between. Germline CDR1 DFQATT, CDR2 SNEGSKA (reference sequence). The CDR3 region is CSARGPWGGGETQYF. The CDR3 DNA follows: TGCAGTGCTAGAGGCCCTTGGGGGGGCGGGGAGACCCAGTACTTC.

The genes are TRBV5-1 and TRBJ1-3; tentatively, D is TRBD1 (5 bases). The CDR3 sequence is 16 residues long. V lost 0 bases and J lost 4, with 14 bases in between. Germline CDR1 SGHRS, CDR2 YFSETQ. CDR3 sequence: CASSLAGADRGNTIYF. The CDR3 coding sequence is TGCGCCAGCAGCTTGGCCGGGGCCGATCGGGGAAACACCATATATTTT.

The chain uses TRBV29-1 and TRBJ2-1, with TRBD2 as a possible D gene (5 bases). The CDR3 extends over 15 amino acids. Trimming took 5 bases from V and 4 from J, leaving 18 bases between them. In germline, CDR1 is SQVTM, CDR2 ANQGSEA. CDR3 sequence reads: CSVFSRTFIYNEQFF. CDR3 bases: TGCAGCGTTTTTTCCAGGACTTTTATATACAATGAGCAGTTCTTC.

This clonotype was detected a few times. The rearrangement joins TRBV20-1 to TRBJ1-3, with D hard to call. V lost 4 bases and J lost 7, with 5 bases in between. The germline V gene has CDR1 DFQATT and CDR2 SNEGSKA (reference sequence). The CDR3 is 10 residues long. The chain's CDR3 is CSAKENTIYF. The CDR3 coding sequence is TGCAGTGCTAAAGAGAACACCATATATTTT.

This clonotype occurred a few times. This chain uses TRBV12-3 or TRBV12-4 with TRBJ1-2; no clear D. This CDR3 is built from 12 residues. Trimming shortened V by 4 bases and J by 9 bases, and 12 bases separated the two germline ends. CDR3: CASSYGLASYTF. Here the CDR3 DNA reads TGTGCCAGCAGTTATGGTCTGGCCAGCTACACCTTC.

This clonotype was seen at least ten times. The chain combines TRBV12-3 or TRBV12-4 with TRBJ1-1; no reliable D call. The germline V and J ends were trimmed by 8 bases and 0 bases, with 10 bases remaining between them. The CDR3 is 13 residues long. The DNA of the CDR3 is TGTGCCAGCGGGTTACAATTGAACACTGAAGCTTTCTTT. It is translated as CASGLQLNTEAFF.

Remarks on this clonotype: A much larger clonotype is one base distant, so this may be a read error. V usage is TRBV4-3 and J usage is TRBJ2-1, with TRBD2 identical over 8 bases. Germline CDR1 is LGHNA and CDR2 is YSLEER. Unmatched junction bases numbered 12, after V lost 4 bases and J lost 10 bases. The CDR3 contains 15 residues. CDR3 DNA: TGCGCCAGCAGCCTCCGGGGGGGTGCTCTAAAGGAGCAGTTCTTC. This codes for CASSLRGGALKEQFF.

The chain employs TRBV5-1 and TRBJ2-2; possibly TRBD1 for D (5 bases). The CDR3 contains 16 residues. Germline V gene lookup returns CDR1 SGHRS and CDR2 YFSETQ. V was clipped by 0 bases and J by 4 bases, with 13 bases between them. The CDR3 DNA sequence: TGCGCCAGCAGCTTGGGGGCCAGGGCGGTCACCGGGGAGCTGTTTTTT. The encoded protein is CASSLGARAVTGELFF.

This clonotype showed up just a few times. The chain joins TRBV7-9 to TRBJ1-5, with D unclear. The CDR3 sequence is 14 residues long. The V gene lost 3 bases and the J gene lost 3 bases, with 9 bases spanning the gap. CDR1 and CDR2 (germline): SEHNR, FQNEAQ (reference sequence). The CDR3 DNA reads TGTGCCAGCAGCTTGTGGGGTGACAATCAGCCCCAGCATTTT. Amino acids: CASSLWGDNQPQHF.

This clonotype came up many times. The chain couples TRBV13 to TRBJ2-2; TRBD2 matches at 7 bases. The J segment lost 4 bases and the V segment lost 4 bases, leaving 6 bases of the junction unmatched. This CDR3 has 15 amino acids. Germline-derived CDR1 and CDR2 are PRHDT and FYEKMQ (reference sequence). The CDR3 nucleotides read TGTGCCAGCAGCTCCAGGACTAGACGCACCGGGGAGCTGTTTTTT. It is translated as CASSSRTRRTGELFF.

This clonotype was counted many times. The rearrangement uses TRBV11-2 and TRBJ1-5, with D possibly TRBD1 on 5 matching bases. This CDR3 has 15 residues. Looked up from germline, CDR1 is SGHAT and CDR2 is FQNNGV. V was shortened by 0 bases and J by 6 bases, with 12 bases between the two germline ends. CDR3 DNA sequence: TGTGCCAGCAGCTTAGAAGGCGGTGGGGGTCAGCCCCAGCATTTT. Protein: CASSLEGGGGQPQHF.

The V and J genes are TRBV2 and TRBJ2-1, with D unclear. The CDR3 spans 15 residues. Germline V CDR1 and CDR2: SNHLY, FYNNEI. V lost 6 bases and J 9 bases, leaving 21 bases between the germline ends. CDR3 bases: TGTGCCAGCAGGCCCCGCGAGGATGGGTCGGGTGAGCAGTTCTTC. It encodes CASRPREDGSGEQFF.

This clonotype was seen repeatedly, ten times or more. The V gene is TRBV12-3 or TRBV12-4, the J gene TRBJ2-5, with a tentative D call TRBD2 (6 bases). The CDR3 spans 15 residues. V lost 2 bases, J lost 4 bases, and 14 bases lay in between. The DNA of the CDR3 is TGTGCCAGCAGTTTAATGACGGGAGAGGGAGAGACCCAGTACTTC. Its protein product is CASSLMTGEGETQYF.

V and J are TRBV5-1 and TRBJ1-2, with no clear D. The V gene's germline CDR1 is SGHRS and CDR2 YFSETQ. The CDR3 contains 13 residues. With 2 bases removed from V and 6 bases from J, the gap between germline ends came to 11 bases. The CDR3 region is CASSFVLQDGYTF. In DNA form, the CDR3 reads TGCGCCAGCAGCTTCGTTTTGCAAGATGGCTACACCTTC.

This clonotype has ten or more counts. The rearrangement joins TRBV7-8 to TRBJ2-1, with D perhaps TRBD1 or TRBD2 (6 bases each). Trimming left V 2 bases short and J 4 bases short, with 9 bases between. In germline, CDR1 is SGHVS, CDR2 FQNEAQ. The CDR3 has 14 amino acids. The CDR3 DNA reads TGTGCCAGCAGCTTAAGGGGGGCTTACAATGAGCAGTTCTTC. It specifies CASSLRGAYNEQFF.

This clonotype was observed at least ten times. This chain connects TRBV5-1 to TRBJ2-2; 7 bases are shared with TRBD1. The CDR3 runs to 15 residues. V lost 3 bases and J lost 8; bases outside the gene matches: 10. In germline, CDR1 is SGHRS, CDR2 YFSETQ. Here the CDR3 reads CASSSSGTAKGELFF. The CDR3 bases are TGCGCCAGCAGCTCTTCCGGGACAGCGAAAGGGGAGCTGTTTTTT.

The table lists this clonotype with many counts. CDR3 loop: CASSFRAGGRNEQFF. CDR3 nucleotides: TGTGCCAGCAGCTTTCGGGCTGGGGGGAGAAATGAGCAGTTCTTC. The J gene is TRBJ2-1, the V gene TRBV7-2; D might be TRBD2 (6 bases). Germline V gene data show CDR1 as SGHTA and CDR2 as FQGNSA. V lost 3 bases and J 7 bases, leaving 16 bases between the germline ends. This CDR3 spans 15 amino acids.

This clonotype has a count of ten or more. The V call is TRBV2, the J call TRBJ2-1, with TRBD1 as a possible D gene (5 bases). The CDR3 is made up of 13 amino acids. Per the germline V gene, CDR1 is SNHLY and CDR2 is FYNNEI. Trimming took 4 bases from V and 5 from J, leaving 9 bases between them. The CDR3 protein is CASSADRNNEQFF. The DNA for the CDR3 is TGTGCCAGCAGTGCCGACAGAAACAATGAGCAGTTCTTC. The complete variable domain, with remaining parts taken from reference TRBV2 and TRBJ2-1, reads EPEVTQTPSHQVTQMGQEVILRCVPISNHLYFYWYRQILGQKVEFLVSFYNNEISEKSEIFDDQFSVERPDGSNFTLKIRSTKLEDSAMYFCASSADRNNEQFFGPGTRLTVL.

The chain joins TRBV28 to TRBJ1-4; TRBD1 matches at 7 bases. Germline V CDR1 and CDR2: MDHEN, SYDVKM. V lost 6 bases, J lost 14 bases, and 15 bases stayed unmatched. This CDR3 spans 14 amino acids. The CDR3 bases are TGTGCCAGCAGCCGTAACAGGGGAGCAGGTTTGCTGTTTTTT. It is translated as CASSRNRGAGLLFF.

The chain couples TRBV15 to TRBJ2-7; D is perhaps TRBD1 (6 bases). The V end was cut by 3 bases, the J end by 1 base, with 10 bases between. The CDR3 contains 14 residues. From germline, CDR1 is LNHNV and CDR2 YYDKDF (reference sequence). As DNA, the CDR3 is TGTGCCACCAGCAGCTGGGACACATCCTACGAGCAGTACTTC. It codes for CATSSWDTSYEQYF.

This clonotype has a handful of counts. Germline is not matched at one junction end, which may reflect a read error. V gene TRBV7-7 combines with J gene TRBJ2-3; D possibly uses TRBD1 or TRBD2 (5 bases each). The CDR3 loop spans 14 amino acids. Germline loops: CDR1 SSHAT, CDR2 FNYEAQ (reference sequence). The CDR3 bases are TGTGCTAGCAGCTTAGTTGGGACCACAGATACGCAGTATTTT. Translated: CASSLVGTTDTQYF.

This clonotype was picked up a small number of times. This chain joins TRBV5-1 and TRBJ1-2; D not certain. This CDR3 spans 13 amino acids. V lost 1 base and J lost 2, with 6 bases in between. CDR1 and CDR2 (germline): SGHRS, YFSETQ. CDR3 region: CASSLLDNYGYTF. The CDR3, as DNA: TGCGCCAGCAGCTTGTTGGACAACTATGGCTACACCTTC.

This clonotype came up many times. The chain joins TRBV20-1 to TRBJ2-7; weak D call: TRBD2 (6 bases). CDR3 length equals 12 residues. Per the germline V gene, CDR1 is DFQATT and CDR2 is SNEGSKA (reference sequence). Deletions cut 3 bases from V and 5 bases from J, with 11 bases between. DNA for the CDR3: TGCAGTGCTAGCCGGGAGACCCACGAGCAGTACTTC. This translates into CSASRETHEQYF.

This clonotype has only a few counts. J is TRBJ2-2 and V is TRBV7-2; 7 bases fit TRBD2. The CDR3 loop spans 16 amino acids. V shed 4 bases and J 1 base; nucleotides not matched to a gene: 6. CDR1 and CDR2 from the germline V gene are SGHTA and FQGNSA. This CDR3 reads CASSSTAGLNTGELFF. CDR3 coding DNA: TGTGCCAGCAGCTCGACAGCGGGATTGAACACCGGGGAGCTGTTTTTT.

This sequence joins TRBV12-3 or TRBV12-4 and TRBJ1-4; D might be TRBD1 (5 bases). CDR3 size: 13 residues. Trimming took 6 bases from V and 8 from J, leaving 13 bases between them. CDR3 coding DNA: TGTGCCAGCAGCCGGGGGTACCGGGAAAAACTGTTTTTT. Translation gives CASSRGYREKLFF.

The chain has TRBV7-9 and TRBJ2-7; 9 bases fit TRBD1. This CDR3 has 14 residues. The V gene's germline CDR1 is SEHNR and CDR2 FQNEAQ (reference sequence). The J segment lost 5 bases and the V segment lost 4 bases, leaving 6 bases of the junction unmatched. CDR3 sequence reads: CASSWGQGLNEQYF. The CDR3 nucleotides are TGTGCCAGCAGCTGGGGACAGGGTCTCAACGAGCAGTACTTC.